What follows describes a single TCR beta chain. The antigen it binds to is not known. No qualities accompany the bases; no much larger clone lies one base away. Ophthalmopathy patients had moderately to severely active disease, Clinical Activity Score of at least 3, NOSPECS grade of at least 4, and duration under 3 months. The study excluded patients with uncontrolled infections, other autoimmune diseases, pregnancy or lactation. Diagnoses relied on clinical symptoms, serum thyroxine and TRAb, thyroid ultrasound and orbital computed tomography. PBMCs were isolated from 7.5 to 10 ml of fresh peripheral blood by Ficoll-Paque density gradient centrifugation. Total RNA was extracted with Trizol reagent, and quality was checked on an Agilent 2100 Bioanalyzer. The CDR3 starts with the cysteine, ends with the phenylalanine, and has 15 residues. Only the CDR3 portion is preserved as DNA: 45 bases, with reading frame beginning at the first base. Trimming removed 0 bases from V and 8 bases from J; the gene matches leave 5 bases unexplained. The germline V gene specifies KGHSH as CDR1 and LQKENI as CDR2.

These data originate in a study of T cells in Graves' hyperthyroidism and ophthalmopathy (dated by TCRdb to the late 2010s). General notes on the study: Peripheral blood samples were taken at initial diagnosis, before any treatment was given. The 100 discovery patients were divided at random into training and test sets in a 7:3 ratio. After blood sampling, hyperthyroidism patients were treated with methimazole at a starting dose of 30 mg daily, and ophthalmopathy patients were treated with high-dose intravenous methylprednisolone. TCR Vbeta CDR3 sequencing of 130 to 150 peripheral blood samples (over 40 ophthalmopathy, 75 to 85 hyperthyroidism and roughly 17 progressor patients) is reported in the paper. To identify distinguishing TCR V-J signatures, a discovery cohort of about 100 patients was used, comprising fewer than 45 with Graves' ophthalmopathy and under 60 with stable Graves' hyperthyroidism. Whether ophthalmopathy could be predicted prospectively was tested in an independent validation cohort made up of about 18 hyperthyroidism patients plus 17 patients who later progressed to ophthalmopathy. In addition, the study compared T-cell repertoires in thyroid tissue and in blood from six Graves' hyperthyroidism patients. The study at large found these results: Most expanded thyroid clonotypes (frequency above 0.001) were also detected in blood, a finding suggesting that blood repertoires may reflect thyroid immune responses. Sample size was not statistically predetermined, and investigators were not blinded to group allocation. A model built on a 13 V-J signature distinguished ophthalmopathy from stable hyperthyroidism, reaching 85% to 90% sensitivity and around 81% specificity in cross-validation and 80%/75% in testing. During validation, the model predicted progression to ophthalmopathy a median of approximately 6 months ahead of onset, with 70.59% sensitivity and almost 75% specificity.

Amplification of TCR beta CDR3 regions was carried out from RNA transcripts. A first-round RT-PCR of the TCR CDR3 used the HTBI primer set with the Qiagen OneStep RT-PCR kit. The libraries were constructed in a second round of multiplex PCR and then size-selected and purified. Paired-end sequencing of the libraries was performed with 100 bp reads on an Illumina HiSeq2000. Under the source paper's analysis protocol: SOAPnuke was used to process the raw data, with reads discarded if the reads contained adapters or uncalled bases, had a mean Phred below 15, or lacked an exact constant-primer or identifier match. COPE v1.2.5 was used to merge the high-quality paired reads, and each unique nucleotide sequence was defined as a clonotype. MiTCR v1.1 was used to align clonotypes to the IMGT TRBV, TRBD and TRBJ reference segments. The analysis was restricted to V-J combinations with a frequency above 0.0001, which together covered roughly 99% of the repertoires. A TCS score was defined as the ratio of F50 (clonal expansion) to E x V (chaos), with BLOSUM62-based TCRdist applied between CDR3 peptides within each V-J. Welch's t-statistics and random forest reduced just over 500 V-J features to 13, which were used in a naive Bayes classifier (R e1071). TCRdb itself trimmed the public reads at Q25 with fastp, ran MiXCR and retained productive beta chains. Identical CDR3 protein sequences are pooled into one entry, listed with their most common genes and DNA. TCRdb's processing, not the study's, gives the V and J calls here. The sample profile shows 250,000 to 400,000 distinct CDR3 sequences; roughly 15% of them were found once. The ten largest clones represent about a third of the sample.

Sequenced: blood. The sequence joins TRBV18 to TRBJ1-4, with 8 junctional bases fitting TRBD1. This clonotype originated in a woman between 40 and 55 years old with Graves' ophthalmopathy. The CDR3 region reads CASSPPGTGREKLFF. The sequence in DNA is TGTGCCAGCTCACCACCGGGGACAGGCAGGGAAAAACTGTTTTTT.